This TCR beta chain was sequenced in a study of metastatic and nonmetastatic thyroid tumors. Study in general: Where malignant and benign thyroid patients were concerned, repertoires were compared across blood and tumor or nodule tissue.

As handled by the study authors: Clinicopathological groups supplied CDR3 differences that were used to build a distant-metastasis classifier for papillary thyroid cancer. TCRdb re-called clones from the PCR reads using MiXCR. These V and J calls originate from TCRdb's pipeline instead of the authors' own analysis. The sample includes around 45,000 clones, about 4% of them seen just once. Study findings and constraints: Malignant thyroid tumors reportedly exceeded benign nodules significantly in TCR beta diversity, with the difference appearing in blood and tumor.

CDR3 length: 15 residues. Germline loops: CDR1 MNHNS, CDR2 SASEGT. The J segment lost 6 bases and the V segment lost 4 bases, leaving 6 bases of the junction unmatched. Every patient underwent thyroid surgery untreated. This clone is categorized as medium-sized. As yet, its antigen is unknown. This TCR derives from a female donor with papillary thyroid cancer or a benign thyroid nodule (not recorded which). Some clones in this sample may be carry-over from other donors' samples. This chain links TRBV6-1 with TRBJ1-2; 12 positions agree with TRBD1. The sample taken for sequencing was blood. CDR3 sequence: CASSAGTGGADGYTF. Written as DNA, the CDR3 is TGTGCCAGCAGTGCCGGGACAGGGGGCGCAGATGGCTACACCTTC.